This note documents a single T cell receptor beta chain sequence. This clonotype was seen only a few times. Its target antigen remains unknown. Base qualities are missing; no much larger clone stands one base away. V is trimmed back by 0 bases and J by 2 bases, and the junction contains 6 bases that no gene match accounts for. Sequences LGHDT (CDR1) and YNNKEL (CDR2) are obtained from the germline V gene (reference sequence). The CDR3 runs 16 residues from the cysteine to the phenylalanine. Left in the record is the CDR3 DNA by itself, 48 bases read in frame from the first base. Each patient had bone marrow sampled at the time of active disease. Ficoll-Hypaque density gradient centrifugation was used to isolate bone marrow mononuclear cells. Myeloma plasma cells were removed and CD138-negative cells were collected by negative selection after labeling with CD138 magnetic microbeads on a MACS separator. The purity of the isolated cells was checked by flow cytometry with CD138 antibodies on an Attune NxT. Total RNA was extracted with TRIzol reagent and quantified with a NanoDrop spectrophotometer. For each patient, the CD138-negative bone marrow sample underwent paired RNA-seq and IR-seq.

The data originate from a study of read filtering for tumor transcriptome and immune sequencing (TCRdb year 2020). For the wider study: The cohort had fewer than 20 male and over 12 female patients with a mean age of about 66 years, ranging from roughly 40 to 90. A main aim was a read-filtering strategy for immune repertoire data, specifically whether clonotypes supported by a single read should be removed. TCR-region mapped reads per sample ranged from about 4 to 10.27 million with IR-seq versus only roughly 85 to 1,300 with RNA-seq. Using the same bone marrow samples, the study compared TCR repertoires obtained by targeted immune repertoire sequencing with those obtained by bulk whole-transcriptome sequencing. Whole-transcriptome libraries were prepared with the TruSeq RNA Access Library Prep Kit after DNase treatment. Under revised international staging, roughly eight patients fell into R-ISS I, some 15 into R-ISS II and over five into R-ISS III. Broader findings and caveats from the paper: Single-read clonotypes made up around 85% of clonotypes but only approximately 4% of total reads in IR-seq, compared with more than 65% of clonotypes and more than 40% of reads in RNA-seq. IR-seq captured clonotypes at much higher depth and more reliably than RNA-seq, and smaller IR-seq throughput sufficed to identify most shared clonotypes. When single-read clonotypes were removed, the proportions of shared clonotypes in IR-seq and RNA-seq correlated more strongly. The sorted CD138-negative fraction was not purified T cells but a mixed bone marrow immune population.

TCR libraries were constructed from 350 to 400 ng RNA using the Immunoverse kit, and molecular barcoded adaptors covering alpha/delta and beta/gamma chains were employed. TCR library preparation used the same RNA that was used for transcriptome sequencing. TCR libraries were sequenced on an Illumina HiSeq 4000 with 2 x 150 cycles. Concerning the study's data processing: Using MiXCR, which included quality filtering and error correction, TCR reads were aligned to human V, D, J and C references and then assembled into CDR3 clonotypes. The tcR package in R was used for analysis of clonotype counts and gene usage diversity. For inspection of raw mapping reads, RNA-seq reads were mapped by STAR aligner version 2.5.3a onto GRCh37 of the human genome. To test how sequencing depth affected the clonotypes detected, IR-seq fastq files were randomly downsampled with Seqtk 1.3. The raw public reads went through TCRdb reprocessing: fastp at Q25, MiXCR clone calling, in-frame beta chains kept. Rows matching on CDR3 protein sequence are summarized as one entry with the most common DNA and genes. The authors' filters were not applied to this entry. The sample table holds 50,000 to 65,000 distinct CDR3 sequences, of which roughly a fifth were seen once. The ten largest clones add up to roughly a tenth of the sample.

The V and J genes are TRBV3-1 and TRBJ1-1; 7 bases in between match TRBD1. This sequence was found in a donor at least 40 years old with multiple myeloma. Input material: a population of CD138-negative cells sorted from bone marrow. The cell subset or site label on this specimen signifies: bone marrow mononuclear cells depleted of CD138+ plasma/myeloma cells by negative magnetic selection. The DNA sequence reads TGTGCCAGCAGCCAAGACCCGACAGGGAGAAACACTGAAGCTTTCTTT. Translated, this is CASSQDPTGRNTEAFF.